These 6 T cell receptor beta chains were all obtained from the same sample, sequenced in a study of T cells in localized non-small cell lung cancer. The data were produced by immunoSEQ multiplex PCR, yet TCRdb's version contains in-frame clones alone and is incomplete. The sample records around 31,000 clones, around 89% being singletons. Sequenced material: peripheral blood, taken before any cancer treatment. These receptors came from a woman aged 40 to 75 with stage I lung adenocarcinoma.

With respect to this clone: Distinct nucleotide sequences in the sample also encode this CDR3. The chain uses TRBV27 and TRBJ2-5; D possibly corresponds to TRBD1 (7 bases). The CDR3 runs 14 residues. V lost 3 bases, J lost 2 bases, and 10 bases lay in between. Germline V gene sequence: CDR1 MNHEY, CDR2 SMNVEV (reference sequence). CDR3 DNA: TGTGCCAGCAGTTTGGGGGGACAGCAAGAGACCCAGTACTTC. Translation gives CASSLGGQQETQYF.

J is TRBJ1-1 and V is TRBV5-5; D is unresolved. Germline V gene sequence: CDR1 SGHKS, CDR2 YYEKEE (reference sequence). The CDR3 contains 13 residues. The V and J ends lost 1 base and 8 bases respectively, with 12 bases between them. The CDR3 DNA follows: TGTGCCAGCAGCTTGAGGTATCCGGGAGAAGCTTTCTTT. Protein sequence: CASSLRYPGEAFF. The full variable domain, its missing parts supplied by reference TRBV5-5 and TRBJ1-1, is DAGVTQSPTHLIKTRGQQVTLRCSPISGHKSVSWYQQVLGQGPQFIFQYYEKEERGRGNFPDRFSARQFPNYSSELNVNALLLGDSALYLCASSLRYPGEAFFGQGTRLTVV.

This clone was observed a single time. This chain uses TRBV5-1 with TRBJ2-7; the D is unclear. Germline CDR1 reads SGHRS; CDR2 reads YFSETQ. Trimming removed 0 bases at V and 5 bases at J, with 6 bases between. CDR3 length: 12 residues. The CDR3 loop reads CASSLDRDEQYF. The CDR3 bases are TGCGCCAGCAGCTTGGATAGAGACGAGCAGTACTTC.

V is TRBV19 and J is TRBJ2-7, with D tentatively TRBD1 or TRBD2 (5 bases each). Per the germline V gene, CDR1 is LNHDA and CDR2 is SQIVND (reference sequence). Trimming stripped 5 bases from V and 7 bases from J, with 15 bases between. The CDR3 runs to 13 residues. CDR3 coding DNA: TGTGCCAGTAGTTGGGGGACCACCCCTGAGCAGTACTTC. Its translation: CASSWGTTPEQYF.

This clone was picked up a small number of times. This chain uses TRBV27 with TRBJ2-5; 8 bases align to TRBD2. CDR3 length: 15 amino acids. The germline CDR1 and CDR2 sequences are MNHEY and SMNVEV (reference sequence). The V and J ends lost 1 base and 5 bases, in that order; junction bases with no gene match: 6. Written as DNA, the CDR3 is TGTGCCAGCAGTTTATGGGCGGGAGGAGAGGAGACCCAGTACTTC. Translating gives CASSLWAGGEETQYF.

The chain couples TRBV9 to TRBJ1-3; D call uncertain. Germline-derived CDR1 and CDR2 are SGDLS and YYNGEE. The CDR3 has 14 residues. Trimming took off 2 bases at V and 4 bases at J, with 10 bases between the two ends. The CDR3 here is CASSVRQGGNTIYF. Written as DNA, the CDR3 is TGTGCCAGCAGCGTTAGGCAAGGAGGAAACACCATATATTTT.